This TCR beta chain was obtained from a study of T-cell memory formation after mild COVID-19. A note on this clonotype: Its specificity is unknown.

Regarding the study as a whole: CD4+ bias marked clones expanding day 15 to 37, unlike balanced contracting clones. For second-wave clones that peaked at day 37, SARS-CoV-2 specificity went unverified. That cross-reactive memory joined was suggested by some responding clones appearing in pre-infection memory.

Each CDR3 protein is one row after TCRdb ran MiXCR on the 5' RACE reads. The sample consists of 250,000 to 400,000 distinct CDR3 sequences, roughly an eighth of them appearing once. This CDR3 spans 14 amino acids. Germline V lookup: CDR1 SGHRS, CDR2 YFSETQ. The J segment lost 7 bases and the V segment lost 6 bases, leaving 7 bases of the junction unmatched. Source material: PBMCs or a T cell subset sorted from them (not recorded which). The source of this sequence is a man aged 18 to 30 who had mild COVID-19 (a few samples of this study predate the infection). Cell type and time point are not known. The chain recombines TRBV5-1 with TRBJ1-4, with 9 bases aligning to TRBD1. In DNA form, the CDR3 reads TGCGCCAGCACTACCGGGACAGGGACTGAAAAACTGTTTTTT. It specifies CASTTGTGTEKLFF.